This entry is about one T cell receptor beta chain. Its antigen is currently unknown. Other DNA sequences in the sample encode the same CDR3. This specimen belongs to a study of shared clonotypes between healthy human individuals. Assay used: immunoSEQ multiplex PCR; TCRdb lists only in-frame clones, some missing. The repertoire has around 600,000 clones, less than 98% of them found once; the top ten carry 0.045% to 0.07%. V lost 3 bases and J lost 1, with 5 bases in between. Germline loops: CDR1 MNHEY, CDR2 SMNVEV (reference sequence). This CDR3 is 13 amino acids long. Notes on the study in general: For naive CD4 cells, approximately 4.8% of clonotypes were shared across four donors.

This sequence joins TRBV27 and TRBJ2-3, with D hard to call. The sample consisted of naive CD4+ T cells sorted from blood. The subset was: CD45RA+ positively selected. This receptor was identified in a woman in her 30s in good health. The DNA of the CDR3 is TGTGCCAGCAGTTTCACGGGCACAGATACGCAGTATTTT. Amino acid sequence: CASSFTGTDTQYF.